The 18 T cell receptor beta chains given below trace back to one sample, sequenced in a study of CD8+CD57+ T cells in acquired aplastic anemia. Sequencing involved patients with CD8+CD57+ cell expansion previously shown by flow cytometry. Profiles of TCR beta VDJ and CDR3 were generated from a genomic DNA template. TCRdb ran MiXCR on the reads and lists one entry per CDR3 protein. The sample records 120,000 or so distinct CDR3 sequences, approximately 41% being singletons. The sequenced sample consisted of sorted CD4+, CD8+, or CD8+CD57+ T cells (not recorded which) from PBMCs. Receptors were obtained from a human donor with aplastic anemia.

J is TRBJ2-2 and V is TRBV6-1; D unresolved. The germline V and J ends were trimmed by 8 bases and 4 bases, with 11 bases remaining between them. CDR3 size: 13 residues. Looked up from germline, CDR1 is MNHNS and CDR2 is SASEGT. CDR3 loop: CASRNYTTGELFF. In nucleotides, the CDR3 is TGTGCCAGCCGGAACTACACCACCGGGGAGCTGTTTTTT.

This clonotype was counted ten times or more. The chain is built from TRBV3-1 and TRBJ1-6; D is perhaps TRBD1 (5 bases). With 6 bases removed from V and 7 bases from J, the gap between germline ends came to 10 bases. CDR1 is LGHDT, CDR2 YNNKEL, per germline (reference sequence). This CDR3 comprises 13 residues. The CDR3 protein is CASSRGGNSPLHF. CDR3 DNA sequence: TGTGCCAGCAGTAGGGGAGGGAATTCACCCCTCCACTTT. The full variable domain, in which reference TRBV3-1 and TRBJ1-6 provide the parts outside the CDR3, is DTAVSQTPKYLVTQMGNDKSIKCEQNLGHDTMYWYKQDSKKFLKIMFSYNNKELIINETVPNRFSPKSPDKAHLNLHINSLELGDSAVYFCASSRGGNSPLHFGNGTRLTVT.

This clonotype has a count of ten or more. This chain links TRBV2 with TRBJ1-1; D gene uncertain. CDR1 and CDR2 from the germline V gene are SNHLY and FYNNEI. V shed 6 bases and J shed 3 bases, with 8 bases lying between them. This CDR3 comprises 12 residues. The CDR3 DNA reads TGTGCCAGCAGGCCCCGGGACACTGAAGCTTTCTTT. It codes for CASRPRDTEAFF.

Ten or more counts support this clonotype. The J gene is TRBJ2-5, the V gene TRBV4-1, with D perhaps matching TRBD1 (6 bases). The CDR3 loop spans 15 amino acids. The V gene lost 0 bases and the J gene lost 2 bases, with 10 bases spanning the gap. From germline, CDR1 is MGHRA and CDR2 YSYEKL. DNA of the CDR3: TGCGCCAGCAGCCAAGAAAGGACAGCACAAGAGACCCAGTACTTC. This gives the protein CASSQERTAQETQYF.

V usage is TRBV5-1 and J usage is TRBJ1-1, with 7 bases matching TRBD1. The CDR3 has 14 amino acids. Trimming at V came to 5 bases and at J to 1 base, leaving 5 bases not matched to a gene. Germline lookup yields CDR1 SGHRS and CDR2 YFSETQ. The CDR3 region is CASRGGAGNTEAFF. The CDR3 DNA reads TGCGCCAGCAGAGGGGGCGCGGGGAACACTGAAGCTTTCTTT.

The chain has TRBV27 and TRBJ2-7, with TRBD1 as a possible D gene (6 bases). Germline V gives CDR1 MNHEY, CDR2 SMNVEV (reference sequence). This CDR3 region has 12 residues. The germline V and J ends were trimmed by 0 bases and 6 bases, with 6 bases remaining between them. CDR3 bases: TGTGCCAGCAGTTTATCAGGGGGCGAGCAGTACTTC. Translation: CASSLSGGEQYF.

The CDR3 region is CALEQSSYNEQFF. CDR3 nucleotides: TGTGCCCTTGAGCAAAGCTCCTACAATGAGCAGTTCTTC. This chain joins TRBV10-3 and TRBJ2-1; D is unresolved. CDR1 is ENHRY, CDR2 SYGVKD, per germline. This CDR3 comprises 13 residues. V lost 11 bases to trimming and J lost 0 bases, with 11 bases between them.

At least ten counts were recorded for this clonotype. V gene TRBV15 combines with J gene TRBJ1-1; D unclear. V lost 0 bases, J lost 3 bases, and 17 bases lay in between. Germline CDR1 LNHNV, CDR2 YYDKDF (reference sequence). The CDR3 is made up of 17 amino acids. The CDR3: CATSRDSTFGVDTEAFF. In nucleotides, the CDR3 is TGTGCCACCAGCAGAGATAGTACATTTGGGGTAGACACTGAAGCTTTCTTT.

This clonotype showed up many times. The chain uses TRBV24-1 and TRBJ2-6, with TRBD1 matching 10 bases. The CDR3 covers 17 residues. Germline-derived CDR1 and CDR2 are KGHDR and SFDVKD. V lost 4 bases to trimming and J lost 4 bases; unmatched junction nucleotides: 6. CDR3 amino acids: CATSDHGTGVGANVLTF. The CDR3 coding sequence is TGTGCCACCAGTGACCACGGGACAGGGGTCGGGGCCAACGTCCTGACTTTC.

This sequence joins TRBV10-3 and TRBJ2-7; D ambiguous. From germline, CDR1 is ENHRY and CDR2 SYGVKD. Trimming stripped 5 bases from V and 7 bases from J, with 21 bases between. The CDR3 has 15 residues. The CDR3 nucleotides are TGTGCCATCAGTACGGTTACCCGTGGCAGCAATGAGCAGTACGTC. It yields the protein CAISTVTRGSNEQYV.

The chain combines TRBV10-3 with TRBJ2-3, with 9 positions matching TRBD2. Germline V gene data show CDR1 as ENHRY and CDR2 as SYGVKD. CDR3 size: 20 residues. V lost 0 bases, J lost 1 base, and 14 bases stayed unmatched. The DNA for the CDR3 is TGTGCCATCAGTGAGTCGTGGCTACCGGGACTAGCTCCAGGCACAGATACGCAGTATTTT. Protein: CAISESWLPGLAPGTDTQYF.

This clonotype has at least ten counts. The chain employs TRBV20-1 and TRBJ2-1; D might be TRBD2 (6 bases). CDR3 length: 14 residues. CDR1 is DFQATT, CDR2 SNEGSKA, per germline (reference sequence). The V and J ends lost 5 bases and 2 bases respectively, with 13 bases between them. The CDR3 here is CSARAGGAYNEQFF. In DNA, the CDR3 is TGCAGTGCTCGAGCCGGGGGAGCCTACAATGAGCAGTTCTTC.

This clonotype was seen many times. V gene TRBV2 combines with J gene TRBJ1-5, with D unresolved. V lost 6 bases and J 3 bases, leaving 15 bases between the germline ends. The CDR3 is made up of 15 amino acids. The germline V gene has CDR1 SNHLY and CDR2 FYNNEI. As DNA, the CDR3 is TGTGCCAGCAGCGTTGACCGTATAAACAATCAGCCCCAGCATTTT. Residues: CASSVDRINNQPQHF.

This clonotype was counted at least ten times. CDR3 region: CASSFGEYNSPLHF. The CDR3 DNA sequence: TGTGCCAGCAGCTTCGGGGAATATAATTCACCCCTCCACTTT. V and J are TRBV7-9 and TRBJ1-6; no clear D. Germline V CDR1 and CDR2: SEHNR, FQNEAQ (reference sequence). The V end lost 3 bases, the J end lost 4 bases, and 7 bases lay between the germline ends. CDR3 length equals 14 residues.

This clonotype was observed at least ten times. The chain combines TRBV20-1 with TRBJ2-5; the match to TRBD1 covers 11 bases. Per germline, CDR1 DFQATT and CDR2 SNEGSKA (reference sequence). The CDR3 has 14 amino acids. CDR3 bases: TGCAGCTACTTAGGACAGGGGGCCCAAGAGACCCAGTACTTC. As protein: CSYLGQGAQETQYF.

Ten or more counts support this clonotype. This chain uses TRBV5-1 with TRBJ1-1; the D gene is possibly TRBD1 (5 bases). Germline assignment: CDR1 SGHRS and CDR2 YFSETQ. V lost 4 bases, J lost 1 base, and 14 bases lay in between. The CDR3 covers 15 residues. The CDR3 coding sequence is TGCGCCAGCAGCCGCCAGGGATTGGGGAACACTGAAGCTTTCTTT. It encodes CASSRQGLGNTEAFF.

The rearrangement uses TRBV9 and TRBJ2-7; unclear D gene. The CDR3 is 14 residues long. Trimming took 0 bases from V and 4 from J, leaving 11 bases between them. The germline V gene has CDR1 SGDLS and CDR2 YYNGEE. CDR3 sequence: CASSVGPTIYEQYF. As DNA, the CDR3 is TGTGCCAGCAGCGTAGGGCCGACGATATACGAGCAGTACTTC.

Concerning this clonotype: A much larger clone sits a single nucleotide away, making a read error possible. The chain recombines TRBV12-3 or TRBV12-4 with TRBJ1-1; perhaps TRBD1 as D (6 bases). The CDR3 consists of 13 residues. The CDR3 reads CASTGQMNTKAFF. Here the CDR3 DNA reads TGTGCCAGCACAGGACAGATGAACACTAAAGCTTTCTTT.